Following are 26 T cell receptor beta chains from one sample sequenced in a study of human T cells and chemical hapten exposure. Time point reported: patch test 2, 6 weeks after DPC sensitization. Treatment reported: therapeutic diphenylcyclopropenone sensitization with weekly scalp DPC. One entry per CDR3 protein, called by TCRdb with MiXCR from the RACE reads. The sample lists just over 40,000 distinct CDR3 sequences; about 3% were seen once. Sequenced material: whole blood, taken in connection with sensitization to the hapten diphenylcyclopropenone (DPC). Source of these receptors: a middle-aged man with alopecia areata. Some clones in this sample may be carry-over from other donors' samples.

This clonotype was detected ten times or more. The chain joins TRBV6-1 to TRBJ2-3, with D perhaps matching TRBD2 (6 bases). With 0 bases removed from V and 7 bases from J, the gap between germline ends came to 14 bases. Looked up from germline, CDR1 is MNHNS and CDR2 is SASEGT. The length of the CDR3 is 15 residues. The DNA for the CDR3 is TGTGCCAGCAGTGAAGCGGCGCTAGCGAGAAATACGCAGTATTTT. Translating it yields CASSEAALARNTQYF.

This clonotype has ten or more counts. V and J are TRBV20-1 and TRBJ2-1, with 9 bases aligning to TRBD1. Germline CDR1 reads DFQATT; CDR2 reads SNEGSKA (reference sequence). J gave up 7 bases and V 6 bases, and 10 bases lay outside the gene matches. This CDR3 is built from 14 residues. The CDR3 DNA reads TGCAGTGCCGCACAGGGGGCTTTTAGGAATGAGCAGTTCTTC. Encoded protein: CSAAQGAFRNEQFF.

This clonotype was detected ten times or more. The V and J genes are TRBV4-1 and TRBJ2-7; D may correspond to TRBD1 or TRBD2 (5 bases each). Germline V gene lookup returns CDR1 MGHRA and CDR2 YSYEKL. The CDR3 loop spans 14 amino acids. Trimming left V 1 base short and J 3 bases short, with 10 bases between. The CDR3 nucleotides are TGCGCCAGCAGCCAAGGTTCTGGGGGCTACGAGCAGTACTTC. Translation gives CASSQGSGGYEQYF.

This clonotype came up many times. This chain uses TRBV6-2 or TRBV6-3 with TRBJ1-6; D gene unclear. V lost 4 bases, J lost 9 bases, and 13 bases lay in between. CDR3 length: 14 residues. CDR1 and CDR2 from the germline V gene are MNHEY and SVGEGT. The CDR3 coding sequence is TGTGCCAGCAGTTGGTCGGGGTCAATTTCACCCCTCCACTTT. Translation gives CASSWSGSISPLHF.

This clonotype was detected many times. The chain recombines TRBV27 with TRBJ2-2; no definite D call. The germline V gene encodes CDR1 MNHEY and CDR2 SMNVEV (reference sequence). Trimming removed 2 bases at V and 1 base at J, with 8 bases between. The CDR3 length is 15 residues. The DNA for the CDR3 is TGTGCCAGCAGTTTACGGGCAGGGAACACCGGGGAGCTGTTTTTT. This encodes CASSLRAGNTGELFF.

In its sample, this clonotype was seen a few times. The chain uses TRBV5-4 and TRBJ2-5; possibly TRBD1 for D (7 bases). Trimming cost V 0 bases and J 7 bases, with 16 bases left between them. The CDR3 spans 15 residues. From germline, CDR1 is SGHNT and CDR2 YYREEE (reference sequence). CDR3 DNA sequence: TGTGCCAGCAGCTTGGGGTCTGACAGGGAGGCGACCCAGTACTTC. This encodes CASSLGSDREATQYF.

In its sample, this clonotype was seen a few times. The chain combines TRBV5-5 with TRBJ1-3, with D unresolved. CDR3 length equals 14 residues. Germline lookup yields CDR1 SGHKS and CDR2 YYEKEE (reference sequence). Trimming took 0 bases from V and 4 from J, leaving 8 bases between them. The CDR3 DNA reads TGTGCCAGCAGCTTGGGGGCGTCCGGAAACACCATATATTTT. As protein: CASSLGASGNTIYF. Variable domain in full (rest from reference TRBV5-5 and TRBJ1-3): DAGVTQSPTHLIKTRGQQVTLRCSPISGHKSVSWYQQVLGQGPQFIFQYYEKEERGRGNFPDRFSARQFPNYSSELNVNALLLGDSALYLCASSLGASGNTIYFGEGSWLTVV.

This clonotype was picked up many times. The rearrangement joins TRBV19 to TRBJ2-6, with D perhaps TRBD2 (6 bases). The CDR3 loop spans 16 amino acids. V lost 4 bases, J lost 1 base, and 11 bases lay in between. Germline values: CDR1 LNHDA, CDR2 SQIVND (reference sequence). The CDR3 sequence is CASSRGEASGANVLTF. CDR3 bases: TGTGCCAGTAGTAGGGGGGAGGCGTCTGGGGCCAACGTCCTGACTTTC.

Of note for this clonotype: This may be a read error: a much more frequent sequence differs by one nucleotide. The chain is built from TRBV28 and TRBJ1-4; D unresolved. The CDR3 runs 15 residues. V was cut by 5 bases and J by 8 bases, with 18 bases left in between. CDR1 and CDR2 (germline): MDHEN, SYDVKM. CDR3 loop: CASSAGLPSQEKLFF. The CDR3 DNA reads as TGTGCCAGCAGTGCCGGACTCCCCTCGCAGGAAAAACTGTTTTTT.

This clonotype was counted many times. The chain has TRBV20-1 and TRBJ2-3, with a tentative D call TRBD2 (6 bases). Trimming removed 6 bases at V and 4 bases at J, with 14 bases between. The CDR3 sequence is 13 residues long. CDR1 DFQATT and CDR2 SNEGSKA come from the germline V gene (reference sequence). The CDR3 region is CSARGPIADTQYF. As DNA, the CDR3 is TGCAGTGCGCGGGGACCCATCGCAGATACGCAGTATTTT.

This clonotype has a count of ten or more. The chain has TRBV20-1 and TRBJ2-7; TRBD2 matches at 8 bases. The V segment lost 3 bases and the J segment 6 bases; nucleotides outside the gene matches: 13. The CDR3 has 15 residues. From germline, CDR1 is DFQATT and CDR2 SNEGSKA (reference sequence). CDR3 region: CSASENGRAGSEQYF. CDR3 bases: TGCAGTGCTAGTGAGAACGGGAGGGCCGGTAGCGAGCAGTACTTC.

This clonotype came up many times. The CDR3, as DNA: TGCAGCGTCGGACGGACAGGGGGCTACACTGAAGCTTTCTTT. Translating it yields CSVGRTGGYTEAFF. This chain uses TRBV29-1 with TRBJ1-1; 11 bases are shared with TRBD1. V lost 6 bases to trimming and J lost 3 bases; unmatched junction nucleotides: 6. The CDR3 spans 14 residues. Germline V gene sequence: CDR1 SQVTM, CDR2 ANQGSEA.

The sample holds many counts of this clonotype. The V and J genes are TRBV13 and TRBJ1-2; D might be TRBD1 (6 bases). The CDR3 is made up of 18 amino acids. The V gene's germline CDR1 is PRHDT and CDR2 FYEKMQ (reference sequence). V gave up 1 base and J gave up 5 bases, with 23 bases separating them. CDR3 region: CASSLVGGRRSTQYGYTF. The CDR3 DNA reads as TGTGCCAGCAGCTTAGTGGGGGGGCGAAGAAGCACTCAGTATGGCTACACCTTC.

The table lists this clonotype with many counts. For the CDR3, the DNA is TGTGCCAGCAGCCTGGGGACTAGCGGGTACAATGAGCAGTTCTTC. This translates into CASSLGTSGYNEQFF. The genes are TRBV11-2 and TRBJ2-1, with 12 nucleotides matching TRBD2. The CDR3 extends over 15 amino acids. The germline V gene has CDR1 SGHAT and CDR2 FQNNGV. Trimming took 5 bases from V and 4 from J; bases not matched to a gene: 3. The whole variable domain, filled in from reference TRBV11-2 and TRBJ2-1, reads EAGVAQSPRYKIIEKRQSVAFWCNPISGHATLYWYQQILGQGPKLLIQFQNNGVVDDSQLPKDRFSAERLKGVDSTLKIQPAKLEDSAVYLCASSLGTSGYNEQFFGPGTRLTVL.

In this sample, this clonotype turned up many times. The chain recombines TRBV7-2 with TRBJ2-7; the match to TRBD1 covers 8 bases. The CDR3 totals 15 residues. CDR1 is SGHTA and CDR2 is FQGNSA in the germline V gene. Unmatched junction bases numbered 6, after V lost 0 bases and J lost 5 bases. The CDR3 reads CASSLAGTGPDEQYF. CDR3 nucleotides: TGTGCCAGCAGCTTAGCGGGGACAGGTCCCGACGAGCAGTACTTC.

At least ten counts were recorded for this clonotype. This rearrangement joins TRBV28 to TRBJ2-7; possible D gene TRBD1, 5 bases. This CDR3 contains 12 residues. Trimming removed 3 bases at V and 4 bases at J, with 7 bases between. Germline CDR1 is MDHEN and CDR2 is SYDVKM. CDR3 DNA: TGTGCCAGCAGTTTTACAGGTTACGAGCAGTACTTC. This gives the protein CASSFTGYEQYF.

This clonotype was counted many times. The CDR3 bases are TGCAGTGCTAGTTTCGCCAGGGGGGATGAGCAGTTCTTC. Protein: CSASFARGDEQFF. The gene calls are TRBV20-1 and TRBJ2-1; a possible D gene is TRBD1 (7 bases). CDR3 size: 13 residues. The germline V gene has CDR1 DFQATT and CDR2 SNEGSKA (reference sequence). V was pared by 3 bases and J by 8 bases, with 14 bases between.

This clonotype was detected ten times or more. The chain has TRBV5-5 and TRBJ2-7; the match to TRBD1 covers 9 bases. The CDR3 loop spans 15 amino acids. Germline-derived CDR1 and CDR2 are SGHKS and YYEKEE (reference sequence). Trimming removed 5 bases from V and 7 bases from J; junction bases left unmatched: 13. As DNA, the CDR3 is TGTGCCAGCAGTTCCACCGGGACAGGGCCAGGAGAGCAGTACTTC. It specifies CASSSTGTGPGEQYF.

There are many counts of this clonotype. V usage is TRBV20-1 and J usage is TRBJ2-5, with no clear D. The CDR3 is 14 residues long. Germline CDR1 DFQATT, CDR2 SNEGSKA (reference sequence). The V end was cut by 1 base, the J end by 5 bases, with 14 bases between. CDR3 coding DNA: TGCAGTGCTAGAGCCCCAGATGGACGGGAGACCCAGTACTTC. It encodes CSARAPDGRETQYF.

This clonotype was counted at least ten times. The chain recombines TRBV29-1 with TRBJ2-3, with D hard to call. Germline V gene sequence: CDR1 SQVTM, CDR2 ANQGSEA. Trimming removed 1 base from V and 0 bases from J, with 5 bases in between. This CDR3 is built from 13 residues. The CDR3 spells CSVEGLSTDTQYF. In DNA form, the CDR3 reads TGCAGCGTTGAAGGCCTAAGCACAGATACGCAGTATTTT.

This clonotype has just a few counts. The chain is built from TRBV1 and TRBJ1-5. TRBV1 has pseudogene status. This CDR3 is 15 amino acids long. The DNA of the CDR3 is TGCACCAGCAGCCAAGATCGATGGCCCTTGGGGCCCCAGCATTTT. It is translated as CTSSQDRWPLGPQHF.

The chain uses TRBV7-9 and TRBJ2-3; D may match TRBD1 or TRBD2 (5 bases each). The CDR3 length is 14 residues. V shed 5 bases and J shed 1 base, with 10 bases lying between them. The germline V gene has CDR1 SEHNR and CDR2 FQNEAQ (reference sequence). In nucleotides, the CDR3 is TGTGCCAGCAGCCCGGGGCAGGGCACAGATACGCAGTATTTT. This encodes CASSPGQGTDTQYF.

The table lists this clonotype with a few counts. DNA of the CDR3: TGTGCCAGCAGCTTAGGAGGGGAATTCTATGGCTACACCTTC. As protein: CASSLGGEFYGYTF. The V and J genes are TRBV7-9 and TRBJ1-2; tentative D call: TRBD1 (5 bases). The length of the CDR3 is 14 residues. Looked up from germline, CDR1 is SEHNR and CDR2 is FQNEAQ (reference sequence). V lost 1 base to trimming and J lost 4 bases, with 10 bases between them.

This clonotype has ten or more counts. The junction shows a germline mismatch at one end, possibly a read error. The chain recombines TRBV5-1 with TRBJ2-1; 11 bases match TRBD2. The CDR3 contains 12 residues. Per the germline V gene, CDR1 is SGHRS and CDR2 is YFSETQ. Here the CDR3 DNA reads TGCGCCAGCAGCTTGGCGACTAGCGGGAAGATCTTC. Protein sequence: CASSLATSGKIF.

This chain connects TRBV12-3 or TRBV12-4 to TRBJ1-5, with 7 bases fitting TRBD1. This CDR3 spans 16 amino acids. The junction had 16 bases not matched to a gene; V was cut back by 5 bases and J by 9 bases. Here the CDR3 reads CASSPGATGVLLPQHF. CDR3 coding DNA: TGTGCCAGCAGTCCAGGCGCTACAGGGGTCCTATTGCCCCAGCATTTT.

Many counts were recorded for this clonotype. The rearrangement uses TRBV6-6 and TRBJ2-5, with D uncertain. The CDR3 covers 11 residues. Germline V gene data show CDR1 as MNHNY and CDR2 as SVGAGI (reference sequence). Trimming stripped 2 bases from V and 4 bases from J, with 2 bases between. The DNA of the CDR3 is TGTGCCAGCAGTTACGCAGAGACCCAGTACTTC. The encoded protein is CASSYAETQYF.